This T cell receptor beta chain was recovered during a study of cytomegalovirus exposure and HLA in healthy donors. Study conclusions and caveats: Immune exposure information comprised only CMV serostatus. Prior analysis indicated that the majority of TCR beta V segments exhibited productivity approximately 87% or approximately 30% of the time. Cytomegalovirus association was assigned to about 150 TCR beta chains. In vitro checks showed that a few CMV-associated chains really do target CMV antigens.

Germline values: CDR1 SGHAT, CDR2 FQNNGV. The CDR3 has 15 amino acids. V was pared by 5 bases and J by 1 base, with 11 bases between. The PCR contained 60 Vbeta and 13 Jbeta primers. The table came from immunoSEQ multiplex PCR; TCRdb's copy has only in-frame clones and leaves some out. Among roughly 140,000 clones listed, about 80% were seen once. A word on this clone: Its antigen is not identified.

V and J are TRBV11-2 and TRBJ2-2; no reliable D call. This TCR came from a woman aged 18-29 years in good health and CMV-seropositive. Input material: PBMCs. CDR3 protein: CASSVLSLNTGELFF. The CDR3 region has the DNA TGTGCCAGCAGCGTTCTGAGCCTGAACACCGGGGAGCTGTTTTTT.